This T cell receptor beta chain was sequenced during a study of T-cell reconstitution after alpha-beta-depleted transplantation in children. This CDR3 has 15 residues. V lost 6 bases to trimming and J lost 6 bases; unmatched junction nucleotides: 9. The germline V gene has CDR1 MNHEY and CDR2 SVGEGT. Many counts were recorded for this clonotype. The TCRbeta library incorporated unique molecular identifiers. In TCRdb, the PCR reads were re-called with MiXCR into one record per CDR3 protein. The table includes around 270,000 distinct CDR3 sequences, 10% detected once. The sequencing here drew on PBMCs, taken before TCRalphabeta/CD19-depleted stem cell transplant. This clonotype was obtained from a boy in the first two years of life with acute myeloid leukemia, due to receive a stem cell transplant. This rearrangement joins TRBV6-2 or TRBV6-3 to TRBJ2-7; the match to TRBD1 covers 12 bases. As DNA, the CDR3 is TGTGCCAGCAGCCGGGGGACAGGGGGCTGGTGCGAGCAGTACTTC. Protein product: CASSRGTGGWCEQYF.